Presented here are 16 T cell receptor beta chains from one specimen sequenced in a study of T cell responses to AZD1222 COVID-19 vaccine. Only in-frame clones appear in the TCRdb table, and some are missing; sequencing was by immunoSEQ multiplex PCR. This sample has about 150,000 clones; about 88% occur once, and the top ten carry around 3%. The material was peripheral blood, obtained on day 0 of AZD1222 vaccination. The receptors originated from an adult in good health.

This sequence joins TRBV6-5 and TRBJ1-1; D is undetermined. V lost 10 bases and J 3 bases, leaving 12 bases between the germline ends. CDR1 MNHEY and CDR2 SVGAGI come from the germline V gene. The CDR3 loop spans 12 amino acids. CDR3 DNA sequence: TGTGCCACCACCATCGGGGACACTGAAGCTTTCTTT. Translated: CATTIGDTEAFF.

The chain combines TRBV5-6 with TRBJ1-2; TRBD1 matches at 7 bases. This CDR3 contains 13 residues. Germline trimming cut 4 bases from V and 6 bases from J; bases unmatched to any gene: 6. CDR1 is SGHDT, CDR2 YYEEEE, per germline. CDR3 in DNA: TGTGCCAGCAGCCTACGACAGGGCGATGGCTACACCTTC. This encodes CASSLRQGDGYTF.

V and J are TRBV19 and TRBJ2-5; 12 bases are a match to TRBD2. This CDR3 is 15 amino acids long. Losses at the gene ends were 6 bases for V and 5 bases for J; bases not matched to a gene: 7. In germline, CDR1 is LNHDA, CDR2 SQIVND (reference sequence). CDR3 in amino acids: CASRDLAGGRETQYF. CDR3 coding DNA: TGTGCCAGTAGGGACCTAGCGGGGGGGCGTGAGACCCAGTACTTC.

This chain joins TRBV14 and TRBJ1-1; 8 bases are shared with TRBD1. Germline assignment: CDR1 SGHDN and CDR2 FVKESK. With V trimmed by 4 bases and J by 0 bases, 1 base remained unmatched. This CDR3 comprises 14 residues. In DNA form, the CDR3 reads TGTGCCAGCAGCCTGGGACAGGTGAACACTGAAGCTTTCTTT. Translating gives CASSLGQVNTEAFF.

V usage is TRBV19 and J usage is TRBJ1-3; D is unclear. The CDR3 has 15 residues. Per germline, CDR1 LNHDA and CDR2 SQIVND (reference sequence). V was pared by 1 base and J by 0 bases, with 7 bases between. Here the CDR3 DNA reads TGTGCCAGTAGTATAGCCAATCCCTCTGGAAACACCATATATTTT. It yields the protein CASSIANPSGNTIYF.

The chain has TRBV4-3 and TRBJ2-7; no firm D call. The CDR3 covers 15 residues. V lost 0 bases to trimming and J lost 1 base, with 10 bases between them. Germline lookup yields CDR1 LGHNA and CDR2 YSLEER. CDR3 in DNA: TGCGCCAGCAGCCAAGATCGGGCGGTATCCTACGAGCAGTACTTC. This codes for CASSQDRAVSYEQYF.

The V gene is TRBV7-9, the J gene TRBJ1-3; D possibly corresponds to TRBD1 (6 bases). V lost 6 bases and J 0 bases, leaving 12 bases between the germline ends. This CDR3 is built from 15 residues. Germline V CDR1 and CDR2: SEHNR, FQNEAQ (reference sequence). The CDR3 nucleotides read TGTGCCAGCAGGCCTGACAGGAACTCTGGAAACACCATATATTTT. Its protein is CASRPDRNSGNTIYF.

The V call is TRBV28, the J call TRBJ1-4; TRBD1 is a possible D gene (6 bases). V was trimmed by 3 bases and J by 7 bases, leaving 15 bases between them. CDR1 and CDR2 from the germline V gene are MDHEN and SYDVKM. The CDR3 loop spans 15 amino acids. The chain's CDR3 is CASSLSTGLGEKLFF. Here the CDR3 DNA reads TGTGCCAGCAGTTTGTCAACAGGGTTGGGTGAAAAACTGTTTTTT.

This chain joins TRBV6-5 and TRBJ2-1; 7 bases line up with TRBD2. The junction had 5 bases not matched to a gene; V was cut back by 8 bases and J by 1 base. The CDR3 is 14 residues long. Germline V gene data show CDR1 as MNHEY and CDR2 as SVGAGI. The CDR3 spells CASWRGSSYNEQFF. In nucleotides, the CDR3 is TGTGCCAGCTGGCGGGGGAGTTCCTACAATGAGCAGTTCTTC.

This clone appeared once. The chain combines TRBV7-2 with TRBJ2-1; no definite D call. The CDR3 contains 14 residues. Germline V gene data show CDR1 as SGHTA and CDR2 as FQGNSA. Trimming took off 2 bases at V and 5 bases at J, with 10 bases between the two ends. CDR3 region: CASSLRARNNEQFF. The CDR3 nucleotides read TGTGCCAGCAGCTTACGCGCCAGAAACAATGAGCAGTTCTTC.

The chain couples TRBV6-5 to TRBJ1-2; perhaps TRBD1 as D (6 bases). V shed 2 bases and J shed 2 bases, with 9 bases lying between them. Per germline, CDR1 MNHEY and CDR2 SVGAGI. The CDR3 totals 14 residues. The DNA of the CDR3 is TGTGCCAGCAGTTACGATACAGGGAACTATGGCTACACCTTC. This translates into CASSYDTGNYGYTF.

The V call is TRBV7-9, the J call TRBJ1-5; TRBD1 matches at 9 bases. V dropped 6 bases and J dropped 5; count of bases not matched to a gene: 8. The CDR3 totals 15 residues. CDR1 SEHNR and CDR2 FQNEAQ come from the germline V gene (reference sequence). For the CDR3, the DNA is TGTGCCAGCAGTTCCACAGGGGGCCCGGATCAGCCCCAGCATTTT. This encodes CASSSTGGPDQPQHF. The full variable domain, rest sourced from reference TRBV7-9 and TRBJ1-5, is DTGVSQNPRHKITKRGQNVTFRCDPISEHNRLYWYRQTLGQGPEFLTYFQNEAQLEKSRLLSDRFSAERPKGSFSTLEIQRTEQGDSAMYLCASSSTGGPDQPQHFGDGTRLSIL.

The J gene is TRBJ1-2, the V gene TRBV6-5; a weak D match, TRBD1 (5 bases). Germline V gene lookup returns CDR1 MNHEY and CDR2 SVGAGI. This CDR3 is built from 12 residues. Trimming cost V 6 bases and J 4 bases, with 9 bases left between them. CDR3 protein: CASSPGVYGYTF. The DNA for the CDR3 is TGTGCCAGCAGCCCGGGGGTCTATGGCTACACCTTC.

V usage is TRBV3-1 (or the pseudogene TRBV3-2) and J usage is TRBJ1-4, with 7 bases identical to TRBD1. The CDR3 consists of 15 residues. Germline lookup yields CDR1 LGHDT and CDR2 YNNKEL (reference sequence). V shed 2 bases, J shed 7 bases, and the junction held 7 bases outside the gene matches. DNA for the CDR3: TGTGCCAGCAGCCAACCAGGGGGTTGGGGTGAAAAACTGTTTTTT. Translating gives CASSQPGGWGEKLFF.

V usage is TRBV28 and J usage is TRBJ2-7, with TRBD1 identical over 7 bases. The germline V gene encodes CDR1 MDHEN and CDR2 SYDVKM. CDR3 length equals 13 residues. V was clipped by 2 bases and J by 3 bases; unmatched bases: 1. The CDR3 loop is CASSLGQDYEQYF. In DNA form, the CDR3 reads TGTGCCAGCAGTTTAGGACAGGACTACGAGCAGTACTTC.

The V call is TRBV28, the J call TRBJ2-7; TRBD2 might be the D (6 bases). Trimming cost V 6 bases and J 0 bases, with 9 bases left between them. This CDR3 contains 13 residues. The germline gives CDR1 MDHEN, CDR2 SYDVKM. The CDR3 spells CASSPGSSYEQYF. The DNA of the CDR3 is TGTGCCAGCAGCCCCGGGAGCTCCTACGAGCAGTACTTC.